These 25 T cell receptor beta chains share one sample of origin, sequenced in a study of T cell responses to AZD1222 COVID-19 vaccine. Using immunoSEQ multiplex PCR, the repertoire was profiled, and TCRdb retains in-frame clones only, with some absent. This table holds 95,000 to 110,000 clones, roughly 88% found once. The sample here was peripheral blood, taken on day 0 of AZD1222 vaccination. The receptors originated from an adult in good health.

This clone was seen just once. This chain joins TRBV6-2 or TRBV6-3 and TRBJ1-2; perhaps TRBD1 as D (5 bases). Trimming took 4 bases from V and 6 from J, leaving 15 bases between them. The germline gives CDR1 MNHEY, CDR2 SVGEGT. The CDR3 spans 14 residues. The CDR3 spells CASSSLQGVNGYTF. The CDR3 DNA reads TGTGCCAGCAGTTCCCTTCAGGGAGTGAATGGCTACACCTTC.

The chain couples TRBV6-5 to TRBJ2-7; D is unresolved. The V gene's germline CDR1 is MNHEY and CDR2 SVGAGI. The ends were cut back, 8 bases at V and 0 bases at J, with 14 bases in the middle. The CDR3 runs to 14 residues. The CDR3: CASGPRTGSYEQYF. CDR3 sequence (DNA): TGTGCCAGCGGACCCAGGACCGGCTCCTACGAGCAGTACTTC.

The chain employs TRBV11-3 and TRBJ1-2, with a tentative D call TRBD1 (5 bases). The V end lost 1 base, the J end lost 3 bases, and 15 bases lay between the germline ends. The germline CDR1 and CDR2 sequences are SGHNT and YENEEA. This CDR3 region has 16 residues. The CDR3 sequence is CASSLVPGGYDYGYTF. CDR3 bases: TGTGCCAGCAGCTTAGTACCGGGGGGGTACGACTATGGCTACACCTTC.

V is TRBV3-1 (or the pseudogene TRBV3-2) and J is TRBJ1-5; 12 positions agree with TRBD1. The V and J ends lost 2 bases and 7 bases, in that order; junction bases with no gene match: 6. Germline V gene sequence: CDR1 LGHDT, CDR2 YNNKEL (reference sequence). This CDR3 is 16 amino acids long. Written as DNA, the CDR3 is TGTGCCAGCAGCCAATGGGGACAGGGGGCAGGGCAGCCCCAGCATTTT. Protein: CASSQWGQGAGQPQHF.

The V gene is TRBV6-4, the J gene TRBJ1-6, with D hard to call. This CDR3 has 16 residues. Trimming removed 8 bases from V and 7 bases from J, with 21 bases in between. Germline values: CDR1 MRHNA, CDR2 SNTAGT. In DNA, the CDR3 is TGTGCCAGCCAAGACCTCGAGGGAGGGTCCAATTCACCCCTCCACTTT. Translated, it gives CASQDLEGGSNSPLHF.

The sample holds one count of this clone. This chain links TRBV5-5 with TRBJ1-3; D perhaps matches TRBD1 (5 bases). Germline CDR1 reads SGHKS; CDR2 reads YYEKEE (reference sequence). There are 16 residues in the CDR3. V lost 4 bases, J lost 4 bases, and 18 bases lay in between. The CDR3, as DNA: TGTGCCAGCAGCGGCGGTGCAGGGACTTTGGGAAACACCATATATTTT. Translation: CASSGGAGTLGNTIYF.

The chain carries TRBV7-9 and TRBJ2-2; 12 positions agree with TRBD2. J gave up 4 bases and V 5 bases, and 5 bases lay outside the gene matches. Germline CDR1 is SEHNR and CDR2 is FQNEAQ (reference sequence). The CDR3 totals 16 residues. DNA of the CDR3: TGTGCCAGCAGCCAAACTAGCGGGGGGATCACCGGGGAGCTGTTTTTT. Encoded protein: CASSQTSGGITGELFF.

The J gene is TRBJ2-7, the V gene TRBV3-1 (or the pseudogene TRBV3-2); TRBD1 aligns across 8 bases. CDR3 size: 14 residues. Germline CDR1 and CDR2: LGHDT and YNNKEL (reference sequence). The trim removed 1 base at V and 5 bases at J, leaving 4 bases unmatched. The CDR3 here is CASSQATGGHEQYF. For the CDR3, the DNA is TGTGCCAGCAGCCAAGCCACAGGGGGGCACGAGCAGTACTTC.

The V gene is TRBV7-9, the J gene TRBJ1-2; unclear D gene. CDR1 SEHNR and CDR2 FQNEAQ come from the germline V gene (reference sequence). The CDR3 sequence is 13 residues long. Trimming removed 1 base from V and 4 bases from J, with 7 bases in between. The DNA of the CDR3 is TGTGCCAGCAGCTTAGTACGGGGCTATGGCTACACCTTC. Its translation is CASSLVRGYGYTF.

The V call is TRBV18, the J call TRBJ1-4; no firm D call. From germline, CDR1 is KGHSH and CDR2 LQKENI. There are 14 residues in the CDR3. With 3 bases removed from V and 8 bases from J, the gap between germline ends came to 13 bases. CDR3 nucleotide sequence: TGTGCCAGCTCACCCTCCACAAGGAACGAAAAACTGTTTTTT. Encoded protein: CASSPSTRNEKLFF.

The J gene is TRBJ1-2, the V gene TRBV7-3; no reliable D call. Trimming removed 5 bases from V and 13 bases from J, with 17 bases in between. The CDR3 sequence is 12 residues long. CDR1 SGHTA and CDR2 FQGTGA come from the germline V gene. CDR3 sequence: CASSPDLTDCTF. The CDR3, as DNA: TGTGCCAGCAGCCCCGACTTGACTGACTGCACCTTC. Filled out from reference TRBV7-3 and TRBJ1-2, the complete variable domain reads GAGVSQTPSNKVTEKGKYVELRCDPISGHTALYWYRQSLGQGPEFLIYFQGTGAADDSGLPNDRFFAVRPEGSVSTLKIQRTERGDSAVYLCASSPDLTDCTFGSGTRLTVV.

V and J are TRBV7-3 and TRBJ2-2, with 8 bases fitting TRBD1. Trimming took 3 bases from V and 2 from J; bases not matched to a gene: 5. Per the germline V gene, CDR1 is SGHTA and CDR2 is FQGTGA. The CDR3 covers 16 residues. The CDR3 DNA reads as TGTGCCAGCAGCTTGAACCAGGGGGCAAACACCGGGGAGCTGTTTTTT. It translates to CASSLNQGANTGELFF.

This sequence joins TRBV6-1 and TRBJ1-4, with a tentative D call TRBD1 (5 bases). The CDR3 covers 14 residues. The germline V and J ends were trimmed by 1 base and 8 bases, with 11 bases remaining between them. Germline V CDR1 and CDR2: MNHNS, SASEGT. CDR3 region: CASSEVGAGEKLFF. CDR3 coding DNA: TGTGCCAGCAGTGAAGTCGGGGCAGGGGAAAAACTGTTTTTT.

The chain joins TRBV5-1 to TRBJ2-3; perhaps TRBD1 as D (6 bases). This CDR3 is built from 17 residues. V lost 5 bases to trimming and J lost 5 bases, with 24 bases between them. Germline CDR1 reads SGHRS; CDR2 reads YFSETQ. The CDR3 bases are TGCGCCAGCAGGTTCGGTGTAGGTGACACACAGGGAGATACGCAGTATTTT. Its protein is CASRFGVGDTQGDTQYF.

The chain combines TRBV15 with TRBJ1-2; maybe TRBD1 (6 bases). CDR3 length equals 14 residues. Per germline, CDR1 LNHNV and CDR2 YYDKDF (reference sequence). V lost 1 base and J lost 4, with 10 bases in between. The CDR3: CATSRGGAPYGYTF. The DNA for the CDR3 is TGTGCCACCAGCAGAGGGGGGGCCCCCTATGGCTACACCTTC.

The rearrangement joins TRBV7-9 to TRBJ1-4; D is possibly TRBD1 (5 bases). Germline V lookup: CDR1 SEHNR, CDR2 FQNEAQ (reference sequence). This CDR3 contains 14 residues. Trimming took off 6 bases at V and 7 bases at J, with 15 bases between the two ends. In nucleotides, the CDR3 is TGTGCCAGCAGTTGGGGCGGCGGGGTTGAAAAACTGTTTTTT. Residues: CASSWGGGVEKLFF.

The rearrangement links TRBV18 to TRBJ2-2, with D hard to call. The CDR3 totals 16 residues. V dropped 3 bases and J dropped 0 bases, with 11 bases sitting between them. Germline lookup yields CDR1 KGHSH and CDR2 LQKENI. The CDR3 region has the DNA TGTGCCAGCTCACCGAGCAGGCCCGCGAACACCGGGGAGCTGTTTTTT. Amino acid sequence: CASSPSRPANTGELFF.

The chain links TRBV28 to TRBJ1-1, with 7 bases fitting TRBD1. The CDR3 runs to 16 residues. Germline V gene sequence: CDR1 MDHEN, CDR2 SYDVKM. Germline trimming cut 4 bases from V and 6 bases from J; bases unmatched to any gene: 14. CDR3 nucleotide sequence: TGTGCCAGCAGTTATTCCCGACCACAGGGGTGGGCTGAAGCTTTCTTT. It specifies CASSYSRPQGWAEAFF.

The J gene is TRBJ1-1, the V gene TRBV27; D gene unclear. Between the trimmed V and J ends, which lost 4 bases and 0 bases, there was a span of 12 bases. The CDR3 consists of 15 residues. Germline V gene data show CDR1 as MNHEY and CDR2 as SMNVEV (reference sequence). The CDR3 region is CASSWNKVMNTEAFF. CDR3 bases: TGTGCCAGCAGTTGGAACAAGGTTATGAACACTGAAGCTTTCTTT.

This clone was seen only a few times. This chain links TRBV10-2 with TRBJ1-5; 7 nucleotides match TRBD1. The CDR3 covers 15 residues. Germline V gene data show CDR1 as WSHSY and CDR2 as SAAADI. Trimming cost V 4 bases and J 2 bases; bases outside gene matches: 5. The CDR3 DNA follows: TGCGCCAGCAGTGCGACAGGGTTGGGCAATCAGCCCCAGCATTTT. It translates to CASSATGLGNQPQHF.

This rearrangement joins TRBV2 to TRBJ1-5; weak D call: TRBD1 (6 bases). Germline V gene data show CDR1 as SNHLY and CDR2 as FYNNEI. The CDR3 extends over 15 amino acids. V was shortened by 6 bases and J by 7 bases, with 19 bases between the two germline ends. CDR3 loop: CASREGRGIGQPQHF. The CDR3 DNA sequence: TGTGCCAGCAGAGAGGGCAGGGGTATCGGGCAGCCCCAGCATTTT.

The chain recombines TRBV30 with TRBJ1-3; 8 positions agree with TRBD1. This CDR3 contains 11 residues. In germline, CDR1 is GTSNPN, CDR2 SVGIG (reference sequence). The trim removed 3 bases at V and 8 bases at J, leaving 0 bases unmatched. CDR3 coding DNA: TGTGCCTGGAGGACAGGGGACACCATATATTTT. This gives the protein CAWRTGDTIYF.

This chain connects TRBV5-1 to TRBJ2-5; D possibly corresponds to TRBD2 (5 bases). This CDR3 has 14 residues. V was clipped by 4 bases and J by 2 bases, with 12 bases between them. Germline CDR1 and CDR2: SGHRS and YFSETQ. In DNA, the CDR3 is TGCGCCAGCAGCCGGGGTCAGCGGCAAGAGACCCAGTACTTC. It yields the protein CASSRGQRQETQYF.

V usage is TRBV3-1 (or the pseudogene TRBV3-2) and J usage is TRBJ2-3; tentative D call: TRBD2 (6 bases). CDR1 and CDR2 from the germline V gene are LGHDT and YNNKEL (reference sequence). The CDR3 loop spans 14 amino acids. The V and J ends lost 4 bases and 4 bases respectively, with 12 bases between them. The CDR3 is CASSPRLVSDTQYF. The DNA of the CDR3 is TGTGCCAGCAGCCCTCGACTAGTTTCAGATACGCAGTATTTT.

The CDR3 DNA follows: TGTGCCACCGGGCAGGAGAACACCGGGGAGCTGTTTTTT. It encodes CATGQENTGELFF. The chain carries TRBV24-1 and TRBJ2-2; no clear D gene. Per germline, CDR1 KGHDR and CDR2 SFDVKD. V lost 9 bases to trimming and J lost 1 base, with 8 bases between them. This CDR3 is 13 amino acids long.